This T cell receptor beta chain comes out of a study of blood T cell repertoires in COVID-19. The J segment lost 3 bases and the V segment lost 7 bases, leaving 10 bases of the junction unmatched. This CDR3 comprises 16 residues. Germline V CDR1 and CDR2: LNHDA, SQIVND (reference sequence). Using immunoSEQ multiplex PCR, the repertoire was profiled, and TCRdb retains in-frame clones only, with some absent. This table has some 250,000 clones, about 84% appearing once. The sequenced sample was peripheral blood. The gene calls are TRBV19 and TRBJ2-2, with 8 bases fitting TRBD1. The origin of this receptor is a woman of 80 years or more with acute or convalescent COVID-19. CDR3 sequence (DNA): TGTGCCAGTATAGGGATGGACAGGGACTACACCGGGGAGCTGTTTTTT. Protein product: CASIGMDRDYTGELFF.